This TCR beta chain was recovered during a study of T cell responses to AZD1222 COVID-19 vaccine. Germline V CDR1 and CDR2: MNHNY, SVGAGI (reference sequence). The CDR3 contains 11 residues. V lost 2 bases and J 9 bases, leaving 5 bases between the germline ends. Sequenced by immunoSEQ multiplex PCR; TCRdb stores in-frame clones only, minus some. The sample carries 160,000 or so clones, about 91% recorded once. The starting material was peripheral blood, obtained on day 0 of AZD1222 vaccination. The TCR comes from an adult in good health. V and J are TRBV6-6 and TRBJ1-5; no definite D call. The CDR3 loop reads CASSYPGPQHF. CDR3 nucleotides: TGTGCCAGCAGTTACCCCGGGCCCCAGCATTTT.